What follows is one TCR beta chain and its context. It has no known antigen specificity. Nothing much larger sits one base from this clone, and base qualities are not available. These data are taken from a study of T cell changes during pregnancy in multiple sclerosis (dated by TCRdb to between 2018 and 2020). General notes on the study: The study looked at changes in the T cell repertoire across pregnancy in women with multiple sclerosis.

The junction shows trimming of 2 bases on V and 7 bases on J, plus 15 bases between the germline ends. CDR1 and CDR2 were assigned from the germline V gene as MNHNS and SASEGT. The CDR3 runs 16 amino acids, cysteine and phenylalanine included. The entry retains the CDR3 DNA only, 48 bases that are in frame from base 1. Receptors were amplified or captured by the immunoSEQ multiplex PCR assay. Held by TCRdb, this immuneACCESS table contains in-frame sequences only and omits some clones. Under half of the omission traces to an unresolved V gene where checked; the cause of the rest is unknown. The sample has fewer than 110,000 clones on record, less than 95% of them singletons. Together, the top ten hold around 0.8% of the sample.

The receptor was derived from a female donor in good health, enrolled as a control in a pregnancy study. This sequence uses TRBV6-1 and TRBJ1-6, with a tentative D gene TRBD1 over 5 matching bases. Source: peripheral blood, taken in the third trimester of pregnancy. This receptor has the CDR3 CASSEITGQRNSPLHF. The DNA sequence reads TGTGCCAGCAGTGAAATAACAGGCCAGAGAAATTCACCCCTCCACTTT.